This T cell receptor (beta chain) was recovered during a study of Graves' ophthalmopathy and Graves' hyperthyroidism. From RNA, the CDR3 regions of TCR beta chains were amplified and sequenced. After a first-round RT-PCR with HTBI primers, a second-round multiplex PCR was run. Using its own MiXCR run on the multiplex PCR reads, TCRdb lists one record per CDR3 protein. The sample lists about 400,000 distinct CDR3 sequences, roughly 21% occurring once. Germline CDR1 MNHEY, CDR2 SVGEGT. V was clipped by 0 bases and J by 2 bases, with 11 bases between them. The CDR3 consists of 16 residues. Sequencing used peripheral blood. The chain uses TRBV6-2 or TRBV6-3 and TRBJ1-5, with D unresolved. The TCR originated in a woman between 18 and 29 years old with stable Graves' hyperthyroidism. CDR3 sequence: CASSYSTFRGNQPQHF. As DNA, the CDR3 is TGTGCCAGCAGTTACTCGACATTTCGGGGCAATCAGCCCCAGCATTTT.